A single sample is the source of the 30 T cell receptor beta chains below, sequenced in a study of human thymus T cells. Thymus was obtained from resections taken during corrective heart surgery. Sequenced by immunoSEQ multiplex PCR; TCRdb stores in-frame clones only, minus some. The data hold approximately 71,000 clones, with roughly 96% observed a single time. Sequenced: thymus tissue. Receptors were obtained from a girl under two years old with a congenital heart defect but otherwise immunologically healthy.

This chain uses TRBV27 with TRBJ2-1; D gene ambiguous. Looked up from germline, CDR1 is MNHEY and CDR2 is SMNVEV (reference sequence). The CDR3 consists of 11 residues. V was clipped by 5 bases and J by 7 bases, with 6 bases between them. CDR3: CASSIKNEQFF. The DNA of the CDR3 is TGTGCCAGCAGTATAAAAAATGAGCAGTTCTTC.

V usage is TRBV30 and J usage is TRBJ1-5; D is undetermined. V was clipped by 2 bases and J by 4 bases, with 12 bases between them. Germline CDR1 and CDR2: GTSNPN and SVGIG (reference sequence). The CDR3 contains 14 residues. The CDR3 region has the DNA TGTGCCTGGAGTCCCCGGGCAGATAATCAGCCCCAGCATTTT. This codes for CAWSPRADNQPQHF.

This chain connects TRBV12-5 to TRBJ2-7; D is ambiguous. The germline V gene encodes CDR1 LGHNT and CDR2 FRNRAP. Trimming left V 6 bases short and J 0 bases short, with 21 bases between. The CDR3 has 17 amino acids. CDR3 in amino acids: CASGLQVNKIRSYEQYF. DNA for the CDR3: TGTGCTAGTGGCCTCCAGGTCAATAAGATTCGCTCCTACGAGCAGTACTTC.

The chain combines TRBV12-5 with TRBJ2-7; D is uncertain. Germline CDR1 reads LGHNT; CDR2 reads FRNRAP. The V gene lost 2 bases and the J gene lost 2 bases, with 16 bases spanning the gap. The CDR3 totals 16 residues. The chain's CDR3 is CASGLPLARPPYEQYF. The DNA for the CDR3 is TGTGCTAGTGGTTTGCCCCTCGCGAGACCGCCCTACGAGCAGTACTTC.

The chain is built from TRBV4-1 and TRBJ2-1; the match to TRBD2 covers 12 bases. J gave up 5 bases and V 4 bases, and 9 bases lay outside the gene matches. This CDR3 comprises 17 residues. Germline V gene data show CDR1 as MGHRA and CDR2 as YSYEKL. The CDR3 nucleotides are TGCGCCAGCAGCCGCTTAATTCTAGCGGGAGGGCACAATGAGCAGTTCTTC. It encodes CASSRLILAGGHNEQFF.

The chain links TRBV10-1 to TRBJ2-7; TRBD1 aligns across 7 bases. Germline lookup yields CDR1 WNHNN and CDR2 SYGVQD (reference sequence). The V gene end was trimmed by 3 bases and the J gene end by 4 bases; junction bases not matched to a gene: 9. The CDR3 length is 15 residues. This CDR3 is CASSDPSGGKYEQYF. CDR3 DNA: TGCGCCAGCAGTGATCCCTCAGGGGGTAAATACGAGCAGTACTTC.

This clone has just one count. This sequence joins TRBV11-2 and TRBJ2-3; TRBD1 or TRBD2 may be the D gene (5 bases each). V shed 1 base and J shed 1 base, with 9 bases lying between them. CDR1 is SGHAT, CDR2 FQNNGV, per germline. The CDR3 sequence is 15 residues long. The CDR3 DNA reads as TGTGCCAGCAGCTTAGCGGGACCAGGCACAGATACGCAGTATTTT. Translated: CASSLAGPGTDTQYF.

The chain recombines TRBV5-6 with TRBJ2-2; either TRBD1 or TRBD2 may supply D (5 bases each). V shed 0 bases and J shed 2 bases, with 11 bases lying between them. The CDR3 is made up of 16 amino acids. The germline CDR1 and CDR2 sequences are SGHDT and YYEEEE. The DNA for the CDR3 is TGTGCCAGCAGCTTGGGAGCCGGGGCAAACACCGGGGAGCTGTTTTTT. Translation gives CASSLGAGANTGELFF.

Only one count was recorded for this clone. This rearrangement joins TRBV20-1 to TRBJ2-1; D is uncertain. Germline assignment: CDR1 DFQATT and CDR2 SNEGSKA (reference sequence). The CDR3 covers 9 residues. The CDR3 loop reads CRLRDEQFF. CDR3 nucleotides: TGCAGACTCCGGGATGAGCAGTTCTTC.

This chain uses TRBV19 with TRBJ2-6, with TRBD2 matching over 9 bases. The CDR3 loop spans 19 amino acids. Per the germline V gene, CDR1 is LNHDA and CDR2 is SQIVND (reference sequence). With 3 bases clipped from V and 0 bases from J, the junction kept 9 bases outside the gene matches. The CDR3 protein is CASSIGLAGSGSGANVLTF. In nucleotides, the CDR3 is TGTGCCAGTAGTATCGGTCTAGCGGGATCGGGCTCTGGGGCCAACGTCCTGACTTTC.

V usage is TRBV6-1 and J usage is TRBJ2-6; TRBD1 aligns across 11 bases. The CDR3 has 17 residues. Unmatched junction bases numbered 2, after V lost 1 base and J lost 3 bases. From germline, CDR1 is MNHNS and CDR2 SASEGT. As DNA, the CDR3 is TGTGCCAGCAGTGAAGGGACAGGGGGCCATGGGGCCAACGTCCTGACTTTC. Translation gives CASSEGTGGHGANVLTF.

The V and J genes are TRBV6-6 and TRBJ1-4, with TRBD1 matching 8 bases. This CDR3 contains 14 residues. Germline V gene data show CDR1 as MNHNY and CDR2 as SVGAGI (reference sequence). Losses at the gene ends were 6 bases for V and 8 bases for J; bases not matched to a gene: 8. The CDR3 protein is CASRNQGAVEKLFF. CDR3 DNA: TGTGCCAGCAGGAACCAGGGGGCGGTGGAAAAACTGTTTTTT.

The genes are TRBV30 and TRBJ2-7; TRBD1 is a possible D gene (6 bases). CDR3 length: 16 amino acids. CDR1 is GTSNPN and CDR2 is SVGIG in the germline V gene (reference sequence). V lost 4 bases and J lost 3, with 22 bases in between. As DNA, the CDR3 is TGTGCCTGGAATCCCTCCCTAAGAGACAGGCGCTACGAGCAGTACTTC. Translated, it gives CAWNPSLRDRRYEQYF.

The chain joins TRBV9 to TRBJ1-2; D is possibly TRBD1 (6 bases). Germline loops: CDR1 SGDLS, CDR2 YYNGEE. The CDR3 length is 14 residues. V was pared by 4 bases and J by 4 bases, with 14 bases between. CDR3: CASSPRQVGYGYTF. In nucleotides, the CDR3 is TGTGCCAGCAGCCCCCGACAGGTCGGCTATGGCTACACCTTC.

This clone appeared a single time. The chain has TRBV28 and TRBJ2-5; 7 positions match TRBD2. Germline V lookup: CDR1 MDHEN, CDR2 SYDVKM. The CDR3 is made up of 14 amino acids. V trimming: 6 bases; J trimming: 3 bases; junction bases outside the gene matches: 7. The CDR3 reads CASSHLREEETQYF. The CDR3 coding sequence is TGTGCCAGCAGCCATCTTCGGGAGGAAGAGACCCAGTACTTC.

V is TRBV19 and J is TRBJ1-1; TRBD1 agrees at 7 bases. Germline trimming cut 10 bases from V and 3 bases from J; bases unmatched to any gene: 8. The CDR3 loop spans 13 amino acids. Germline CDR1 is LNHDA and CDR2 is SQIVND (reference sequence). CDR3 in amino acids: CATLGQADTEAFF. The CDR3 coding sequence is TGTGCCACCTTAGGACAGGCCGACACTGAAGCTTTCTTT.

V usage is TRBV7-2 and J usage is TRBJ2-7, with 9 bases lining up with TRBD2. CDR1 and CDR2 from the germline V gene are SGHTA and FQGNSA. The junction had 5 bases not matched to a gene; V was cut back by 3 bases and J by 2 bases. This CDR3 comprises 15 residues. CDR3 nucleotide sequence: TGTGCCAGCAGCTTCCTAGCGGGAACACCCTACGAGCAGTACTTC. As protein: CASSFLAGTPYEQYF.

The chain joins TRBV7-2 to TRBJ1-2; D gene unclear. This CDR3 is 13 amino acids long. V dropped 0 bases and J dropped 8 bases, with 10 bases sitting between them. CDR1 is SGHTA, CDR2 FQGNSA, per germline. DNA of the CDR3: TGTGCCAGCAGCTTAGCCCCGGCCCCCGGCTACACCTTC. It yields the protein CASSLAPAPGYTF.

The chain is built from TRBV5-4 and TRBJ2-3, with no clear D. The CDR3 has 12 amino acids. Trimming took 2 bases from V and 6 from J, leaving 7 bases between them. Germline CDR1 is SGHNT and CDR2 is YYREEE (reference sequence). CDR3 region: CASSFIEDTQYF. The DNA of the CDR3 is TGTGCCAGCAGCTTTATCGAGGATACGCAGTATTTT.

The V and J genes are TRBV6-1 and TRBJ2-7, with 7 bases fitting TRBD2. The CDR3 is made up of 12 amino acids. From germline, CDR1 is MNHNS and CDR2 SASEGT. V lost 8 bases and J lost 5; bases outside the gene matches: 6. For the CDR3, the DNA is TGTGCCAGCGGCGGGAGACTAGACGAGCAGTACTTC. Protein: CASGGRLDEQYF.

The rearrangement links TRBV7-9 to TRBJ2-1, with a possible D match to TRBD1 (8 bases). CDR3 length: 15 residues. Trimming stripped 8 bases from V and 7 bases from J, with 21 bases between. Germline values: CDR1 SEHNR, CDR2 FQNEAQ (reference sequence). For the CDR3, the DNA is TGTGCCAGCCCGCCTCTGGACAGGGAGGGGAATGAGCAGTTCTTC. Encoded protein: CASPPLDREGNEQFF.

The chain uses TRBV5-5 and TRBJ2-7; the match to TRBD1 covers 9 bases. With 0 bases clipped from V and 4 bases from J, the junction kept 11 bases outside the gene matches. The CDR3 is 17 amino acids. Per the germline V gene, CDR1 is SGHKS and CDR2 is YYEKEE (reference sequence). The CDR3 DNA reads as TGTGCCAGCAGCTTGGTCAAGGAGGGACAGGGCCCTTACGAGCAGTACTTC. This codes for CASSLVKEGQGPYEQYF. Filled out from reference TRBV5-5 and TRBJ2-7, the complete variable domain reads DAGVTQSPTHLIKTRGQQVTLRCSPISGHKSVSWYQQVLGQGPQFIFQYYEKEERGRGNFPDRFSARQFPNYSSELNVNALLLGDSALYLCASSLVKEGQGPYEQYFGPGTRLTVT.

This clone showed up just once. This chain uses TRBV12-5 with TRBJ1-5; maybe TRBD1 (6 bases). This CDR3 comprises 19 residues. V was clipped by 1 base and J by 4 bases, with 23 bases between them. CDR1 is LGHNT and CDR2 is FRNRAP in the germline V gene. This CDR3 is CASGLALYPRGHKNQPQHF. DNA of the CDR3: TGTGCTAGTGGTTTGGCCCTTTACCCTCGGGGACACAAAAATCAGCCCCAGCATTTT.

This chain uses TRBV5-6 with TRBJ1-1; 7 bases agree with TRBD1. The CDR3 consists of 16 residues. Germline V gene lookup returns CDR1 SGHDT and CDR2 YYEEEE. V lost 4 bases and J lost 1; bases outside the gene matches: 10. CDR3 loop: CASSLSGTAPNTEAFF. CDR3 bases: TGTGCCAGCAGCCTCTCCGGGACAGCTCCGAACACTGAAGCTTTCTTT.

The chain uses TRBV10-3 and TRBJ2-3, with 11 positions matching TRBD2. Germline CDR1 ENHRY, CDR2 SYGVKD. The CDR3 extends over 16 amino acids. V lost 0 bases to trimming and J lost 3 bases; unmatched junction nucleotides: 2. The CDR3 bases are TGTGCCATCAGTGAGTCGGGACTAGCGGAAACAGATACGCAGTATTTT. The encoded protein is CAISESGLAETDTQYF.

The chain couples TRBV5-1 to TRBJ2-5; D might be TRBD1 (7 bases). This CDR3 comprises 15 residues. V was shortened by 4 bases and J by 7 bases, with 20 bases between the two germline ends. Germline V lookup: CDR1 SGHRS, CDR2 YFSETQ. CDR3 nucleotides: TGCGCCAGCAGCCCACCGACAGGGAGGAAAGTGACCCAGTACTTC. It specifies CASSPPTGRKVTQYF.

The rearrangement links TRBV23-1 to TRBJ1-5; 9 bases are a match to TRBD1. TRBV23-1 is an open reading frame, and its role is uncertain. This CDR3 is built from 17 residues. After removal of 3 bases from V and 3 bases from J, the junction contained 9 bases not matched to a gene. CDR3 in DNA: TGCGCCAGCAGTCAGGACAGGGGACCTACTATCAATCAGCCCCAGCATTTT. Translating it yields CASSQDRGPTINQPQHF.

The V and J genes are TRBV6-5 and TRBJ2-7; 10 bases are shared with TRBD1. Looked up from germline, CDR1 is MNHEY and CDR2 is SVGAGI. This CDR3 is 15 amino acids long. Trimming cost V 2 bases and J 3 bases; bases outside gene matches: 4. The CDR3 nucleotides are TGTGCCAGCAGTTACCGGGACAGGGGTGTCTACGAGCAGTACTTC. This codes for CASSYRDRGVYEQYF.

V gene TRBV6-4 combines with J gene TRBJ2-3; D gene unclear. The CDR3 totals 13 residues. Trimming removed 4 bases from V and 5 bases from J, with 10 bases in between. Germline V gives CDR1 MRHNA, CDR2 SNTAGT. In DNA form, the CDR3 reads TGTGCCAGCAGTGGATCTTGGGGAGATACGCAGTATTTT. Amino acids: CASSGSWGDTQYF.

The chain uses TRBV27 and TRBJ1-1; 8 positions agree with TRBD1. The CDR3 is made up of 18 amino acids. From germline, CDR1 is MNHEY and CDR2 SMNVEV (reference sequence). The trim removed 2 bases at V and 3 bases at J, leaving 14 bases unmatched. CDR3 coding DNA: TGTGCCAGCAGTTTAGGTGGGACAGGAAGACTATCGGACACTGAAGCTTTCTTT. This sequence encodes CASSLGGTGRLSDTEAFF.